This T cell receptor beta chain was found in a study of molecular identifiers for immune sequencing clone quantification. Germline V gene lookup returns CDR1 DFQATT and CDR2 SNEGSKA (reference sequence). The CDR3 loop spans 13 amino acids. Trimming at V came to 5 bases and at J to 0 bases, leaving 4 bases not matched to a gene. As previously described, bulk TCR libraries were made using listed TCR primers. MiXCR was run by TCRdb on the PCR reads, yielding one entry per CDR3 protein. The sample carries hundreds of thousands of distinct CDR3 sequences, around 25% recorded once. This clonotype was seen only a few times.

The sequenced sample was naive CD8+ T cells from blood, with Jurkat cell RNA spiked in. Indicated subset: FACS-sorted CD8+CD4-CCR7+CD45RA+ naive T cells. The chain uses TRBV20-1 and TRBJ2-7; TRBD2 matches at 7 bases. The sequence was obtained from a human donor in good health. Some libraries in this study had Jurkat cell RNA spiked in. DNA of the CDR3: TGCAGTGCTTACCGGGACTACTCCTACGAGCAGTACTTC. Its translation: CSAYRDYSYEQYF.